The clone carrying this TCR beta chain was detected many times. The data derive from a study of human T cells and chemical hapten exposure. Losses at the gene ends were 4 bases for V and 4 bases for J; bases not matched to a gene: 10. This CDR3 region has 16 residues. In germline, CDR1 is SQVTM, CDR2 ANQGSEA. TCRdb itself ran the RACE reads through MiXCR, one entry per CDR3 protein. Of under 40,000 distinct CDR3 sequences in the sample, over 5.5% were seen once. This sample's time point: patch test 1, 2 weeks after DPC sensitization. As for treatment: therapeutic diphenylcyclopropenone sensitization with weekly scalp DPC. Unfractionated whole blood was the source from which total RNA was extracted.

The sample was whole blood, taken in connection with sensitization to the hapten diphenylcyclopropenone (DPC). The clonotype was recovered from a woman aged 25 to 39 with alopecia areata. Some clones in this sample may be carry-over from other donors' samples. V is TRBV29-1 and J is TRBJ1-2; 12 nucleotides agree with TRBD1. The DNA of the CDR3 is TGCAGCGTTGGTCCGGGACAGGGGGCGCCCCGCTATGGCTACACCTTC. It is translated as CSVGPGQGAPRYGYTF.